Sequencing of this T cell receptor beta chain was carried out in a study of blood T cell repertoires in COVID-19. On the study more broadly: Samples representing acute and convalescent COVID-19 were sourced from the United States, Italy and Spain. T cells, B-cell-depleted T cells, or PBMCs provided the cDNA or gDNA that served as material.

Germline V gene lookup returns CDR1 SGHDN and CDR2 FVKESK. The germline V and J ends were trimmed by 7 bases and 7 bases, with 13 bases remaining between them. This CDR3 spans 12 amino acids. In the original processing: It was from reference gene primer amplification that nucleated cell counts were estimated. The repertoire was sequenced with immunoSEQ multiplex PCR; TCRdb's copy has only in-frame clones and lacks some. The D gene and trimming were derived from the DNA, and the V and J assignments and clone size from that table. This table has 150,000 to 190,000 clones, roughly 81% appearing once. Seattle patient enrollment occurred during active infection, with longitudinal follow-up thereafter.

This sequence originates from an older woman with COVID-19, enrolled during active disease. This rearrangement joins TRBV14 to TRBJ1-2; weak D call: TRBD1 (6 bases). Sequences were obtained from peripheral blood. In DNA, the CDR3 is TGTGCCAGCACGGACAGCTCGGGTGGCTACACCTTC. It yields the protein CASTDSSGGYTF.